The text below deals with one TCR beta chain. How the authors handled the data: Quantification of nucleated cells was approximated via reference gene primer amplification. Produced via immunoSEQ multiplex PCR; TCRdb's table is partial and in-frame only. Clone size and V and J calls were adopted from that table, with D and trimming inferred from the DNA. The table records about 140,000 clones, around 90% of them present only once. The data originate from a study of blood T cell repertoires in COVID-19. Study-wide context: PBMCs, B-cell-depleted T cells, or T cells were the source of the cDNA or gDNA that made up the material.

Trimming pared 0 bases from V and 8 bases from J, leaving 9 bases between. CDR1 SGHRS and CDR2 YFSETQ come from the germline V gene. CDR3 size: 14 residues. Sequencing was done on a sample of peripheral blood. This chain links TRBV5-1 with TRBJ1-6, with D unclear. The source of this sequence is a human donor in a cohort sampled during active COVID-19. CDR3 protein: CASSLDRYDSPLHF. As DNA, the CDR3 is TGCGCCAGCAGCTTGGACAGATACGATTCACCCCTCCACTTT.